Shown below are 12 T cell receptor beta chains from a single sample sequenced in a study of T cell changes during pregnancy in multiple sclerosis. The table came from immunoSEQ multiplex PCR; TCRdb's copy has only in-frame clones and leaves some out. The table shows approximately 36,000 clones, with 88% occurring only once. Sequenced here: CD8+ T cells from peripheral blood mononuclear cells, sampled in the third trimester of pregnancy. The receptors were gathered from a female donor with multiple sclerosis, enrolled in a pregnancy study.

The chain uses TRBV9 and TRBJ2-7, with 9 bases lining up with TRBD1. With 0 bases clipped from V and 3 bases from J, the junction kept 1 base outside the gene matches. This CDR3 is built from 14 residues. CDR1 is SGDLS, CDR2 YYNGEE, per germline. Written as DNA, the CDR3 is TGTGCCAGCAGCGTAGGGGGACAGGGCTACGAGCAGTACTTC. Translating it yields CASSVGGQGYEQYF.

This clone was observed a single time. The V gene is TRBV30, the J gene TRBJ2-7, with D perhaps TRBD1 (6 bases). Between the trimmed V and J ends, which lost 4 bases and 3 bases, there was a span of 13 bases. Germline V CDR1 and CDR2: GTSNPN, SVGIG (reference sequence). This CDR3 region has 13 residues. The CDR3 sequence: CAWTSDRDYEQYF. The CDR3 DNA is TGTGCCTGGACGTCGGACAGAGACTACGAGCAGTACTTC. The whole variable domain, remainder taken from reference TRBV30 and TRBJ2-7, is SQTIHQWPATLVQPVGSPLSLECTVEGTSNPNLYWYRQAAGRGLQLLFYSVGIGQISSEVPQNLSASRPQDRQFILSSKKLLLSDSGFYLCAWTSDRDYEQYFGPGTRLTVT.

This clone was observed at least ten times. The chain employs TRBV5-1 and TRBJ2-1, with 10 bases that match TRBD1. Looked up from germline, CDR1 is SGHRS and CDR2 is YFSETQ. J gave up 6 bases and V 4 bases, and 1 base lay outside the gene matches. This CDR3 contains 13 residues. CDR3 bases: TGCGCCAGCAGCAGGACAGGGGGCAATGAGCAGTTCTTC. This gives the protein CASSRTGGNEQFF. Complete variable domain (other parts from reference TRBV5-1 and TRBJ2-1): KAGVTQTPRYLIKTRGQQVTLSCSPISGHRSVSWYQQTPGQGLQFLFEYFSETQRNKGNFPGRFSGRQFSNSRSEMNVSTLELGDSALYLCASSRTGGNEQFFGPGTRLTVL.

The chain is built from TRBV4-1 and TRBJ2-7; weak D call: TRBD2 (5 bases). There are 15 residues in the CDR3. V was pared by 3 bases and J by 5 bases, with 17 bases between. Germline V gives CDR1 MGHRA, CDR2 YSYEKL. The CDR3 reads CASSHLSAPGHEQYF. DNA for the CDR3: TGCGCCAGCAGCCACCTTAGCGCCCCCGGGCACGAGCAGTACTTC.

This chain connects TRBV15 to TRBJ1-1; perhaps TRBD1 as D (5 bases). The germline V gene has CDR1 LNHNV and CDR2 YYDKDF (reference sequence). V shed 0 bases and J shed 10 bases, with 15 bases lying between them. The CDR3 is 14 amino acids. CDR3 in DNA: TGTGCCACCAGCAGAGATGGGTCGGGGGAGCCAGCTTTCTTT. Its translation: CATSRDGSGEPAFF.

J is TRBJ1-6 and V is TRBV7-9; 10 bases align to TRBD1. The CDR3 totals 15 residues. CDR1 SEHNR and CDR2 FQNEAQ come from the germline V gene (reference sequence). Trimming removed 5 bases from V and 8 bases from J; junction bases left unmatched: 6. The chain's CDR3 is CASSAGDRGDSPLHF. In DNA form, the CDR3 reads TGTGCCAGCAGCGCGGGGGACAGGGGAGATTCACCCCTCCACTTT.

The chain couples TRBV4-1 to TRBJ2-7; D possibly corresponds to TRBD2 (6 bases). This CDR3 contains 16 residues. Trimming stripped 4 bases from V and 2 bases from J, with 18 bases between. From germline, CDR1 is MGHRA and CDR2 YSYEKL. CDR3 region: CASSRGGVSRTYEQYF. CDR3 bases: TGCGCCAGCAGCCGGGGCGGGGTAAGCAGAACCTACGAGCAGTACTTC.

The chain employs TRBV6-4 and TRBJ2-2; 8 bases align to TRBD2. The CDR3 is 15 amino acids. Germline V gene data show CDR1 as MRHNA and CDR2 as SNTAGT. V dropped 2 bases and J dropped 1; count of bases not matched to a gene: 0. In nucleotides, the CDR3 is TGTGCCAGCAGTGACACTAGCGGGAACACCGGGGAGCTGTTTTTT. Translating gives CASSDTSGNTGELFF.

V is TRBV4-3 and J is TRBJ1-1, with TRBD1 identical over 11 bases. This CDR3 spans 16 amino acids. The germline V gene encodes CDR1 LGHNA and CDR2 YSLEER. Losses at the gene ends were 1 base for V and 4 bases for J; bases not matched to a gene: 5. The CDR3 DNA sequence: TGCGCCAGCAGCCAAGGGTCCGGGACAGGGGGCACTGAAGCTTTCTTT. It translates to CASSQGSGTGGTEAFF.

This rearrangement joins TRBV7-9 to TRBJ2-7; weak D call: TRBD1 (5 bases). Germline V gene lookup returns CDR1 SEHNR and CDR2 FQNEAQ (reference sequence). Between the trimmed V and J ends, which lost 5 bases and 0 bases, there was a span of 14 bases. CDR3 size: 15 residues. This chain's CDR3 is CASSVPGSSSYEQYF. CDR3 in DNA: TGTGCCAGCAGCGTACCAGGGTCAAGCTCCTACGAGCAGTACTTC.

There are a few counts of this clone. The chain carries TRBV28 and TRBJ2-7; 9 bases map to TRBD2. The CDR3 runs 13 residues. The junction had 4 bases not matched to a gene; V was cut back by 5 bases and J by 5 bases. Germline-derived CDR1 and CDR2 are MDHEN and SYDVKM. The CDR3 nucleotides read TGTGCCAGCAGTCGCCCTAGCGGGGACGAGCAGTACTTC. This gives the protein CASSRPSGDEQYF.

This clone was detected once. The chain is built from TRBV4-3 and TRBJ2-7; TRBD1 is a possible D gene (6 bases). With 0 bases removed from V and 4 bases from J, the gap between germline ends came to 13 bases. The CDR3 sequence is 15 residues long. Germline CDR1 and CDR2: LGHNA and YSLEER. The CDR3 sequence is CASSQEGGLSYEQYF. The CDR3 region has the DNA TGCGCCAGCAGCCAAGAAGGGGGTCTTTCGTACGAGCAGTACTTC.